This entry features one T cell receptor beta chain sequence. The antigen is unknown. This sample is drawn from a study of cytomegalovirus exposure and HLA in healthy donors. Findings and caveats of the study: Presence/absence analyses took donor sequencing depth as roughly uniform.

13 Jbeta primers and 60 Vbeta primers were used for the PCR. TCRdb keeps only in-frame clones here, not all; method: immunoSEQ multiplex PCR. The repertoire has roughly 200,000 clones, around 77% of them found once; the top ten carry roughly 2.3%. The junction had 4 bases not matched to a gene; V was cut back by 4 bases and J by 5 bases. The length of the CDR3 is 13 residues. From germline, CDR1 is MNHNY and CDR2 SVGAGI (reference sequence). Sample: PBMCs. This TCR came from a man between 60 and 75 years old in good health and CMV-seronegative. V is TRBV6-6 and J is TRBJ2-5; 7 nucleotides agree with TRBD1. CDR3 DNA: TGTGCCAGCAGTTCCCTCAGGGGGGAGACCCAGTACTTC. Translation: CASSSLRGETQYF.